This entry features one TCR beta chain sequence. Its matching antigen is unknown. These data come from a study of T cell responses to AZD1222 COVID-19 vaccine. Study at large: Doses given second, at about 4 or about 12 weeks, were pooled. Whole-study findings and limits: White British people made up most donors, females outnumbered males, and clonal diversity was possibly underestimated. An increase in Spike-specific TCR breadth and depth was observed after two AZD1222 doses.

Clones were sequenced by immunoSEQ multiplex PCR, and TCRdb holds only the in-frame ones, with some missing. In the table there are 100,000 to 120,000 clones, around 90% of which are singletons. The receptor comes from an adult in good health. The sample consisted of peripheral blood, taken on day 0 of AZD1222 vaccination.

This chain's CDR3 is CASSFHNEQFF. Here the CDR3 DNA reads TGCGCCAGCAGCTTCCACAATGAGCAGTTCTTC. V gene TRBV5-1 combines with J gene TRBJ2-1; D remains ambiguous. Germline values: CDR1 SGHRS, CDR2 YFSETQ. Trimming cost V 2 bases and J 5 bases, with 2 bases left between them. The CDR3 spans 11 residues.